This passage covers 30 T cell receptor beta chains from one sample sequenced in a study of spatial heterogeneity in lung cancer. TCRdb passed the 5' RACE reads through MiXCR, listing each CDR3 protein once. The sample carries 110,000 or so distinct CDR3 sequences, 11% recorded once. Stated time point: blood at routine non-recurrence follow-up after resection. The material was PBMCs, obtained at follow-up. The receptors originated from a female donor with early-stage non-small cell lung cancer.

Many counts were recorded for this clonotype. The CDR3 sequence is CASSNPSWTYEQYV. The CDR3 DNA is TGTGCCAGCAGCAACCCTAGCTGGACCTACGAGCAGTACGTC. V is TRBV28 and J is TRBJ2-7, with D tentatively TRBD2 (5 bases). V was shortened by 6 bases and J by 2 bases, with 14 bases between the two germline ends. The CDR3 covers 14 residues. CDR1 MDHEN and CDR2 SYDVKM come from the germline V gene.

The rearrangement joins TRBV19 to TRBJ1-2; D unresolved. The CDR3 is 13 amino acids. Germline V gene sequence: CDR1 LNHDA, CDR2 SQIVND (reference sequence). V shed 7 bases and J shed 2 bases, with 11 bases lying between them. CDR3 sequence reads: CASKVSSNYGYTF. The CDR3 DNA reads as TGTGCCAGTAAGGTCTCGTCCAACTATGGCTACACCTTC.

In its sample, this clonotype was seen a few times. This chain joins TRBV6-6 and TRBJ1-5; D possibly corresponds to TRBD1 (5 bases). Germline assignment: CDR1 MNHNY and CDR2 SVGAGI (reference sequence). The CDR3 extends over 13 amino acids. Trimming left V 6 bases short and J 4 bases short, with 10 bases between. CDR3 nucleotide sequence: TGTGCCAGCAGGACGGCAGGGAATCAGCCCCAGCATTTT. This gives the protein CASRTAGNQPQHF.

This clonotype has a count of ten or more. This sequence joins TRBV11-2 and TRBJ2-7, with D possibly TRBD1 on 6 matching bases. Trimming shortened V by 3 bases and J by 6 bases, and 15 bases separated the two germline ends. The CDR3 extends over 14 amino acids. Per the germline V gene, CDR1 is SGHAT and CDR2 is FQNNGV. Here the CDR3 DNA reads TGTGCCAGCAGCTTCCCGGGACAAGGGGCCGAGCAGTACTTC. Translated, it gives CASSFPGQGAEQYF.

This clonotype was detected ten times or more. The genes are TRBV7-6 and TRBJ1-4; 8 bases agree with TRBD1. Germline V gives CDR1 SGHVS, CDR2 FNYEAQ. The CDR3 contains 14 residues. The V segment lost 5 bases and the J segment 7 bases; nucleotides outside the gene matches: 6. The DNA for the CDR3 is TGTGCCAGCAGCCCAGGGGGCCATGGTGAAAAACTGTTTTTT. The encoded protein is CASSPGGHGEKLFF.

This clonotype was detected ten times or more. CDR3 amino acids: CSARDGRRDEKLFF. The CDR3 DNA reads as TGCAGTGCTAGAGATGGACGGCGGGATGAAAAACTGTTTTTT. The genes are TRBV20-1 and TRBJ1-4; D not certain. Trimming removed 0 bases from V and 6 bases from J, with 11 bases in between. The CDR3 covers 14 residues. The germline CDR1 and CDR2 sequences are DFQATT and SNEGSKA (reference sequence).

This clonotype has a handful of counts. The chain links TRBV6-2 or TRBV6-3 to TRBJ2-7; 7 nucleotides line up with TRBD1. The CDR3 runs to 14 residues. CDR1 is MNHEY and CDR2 is SVGEGT in the germline V gene. Trimming took 6 bases from V and 5 from J; bases not matched to a gene: 10. CDR3 DNA: TGTGCCAGCAGCGACGACAGGGACAGTAACGAGCAGTACGTC. It specifies CASSDDRDSNEQYV.

The V gene is TRBV19, the J gene TRBJ1-1, with D perhaps TRBD1 (6 bases). Germline CDR1 reads LNHDA; CDR2 reads SQIVND (reference sequence). Trimming removed 7 bases at V and 0 bases at J, with 12 bases between. This CDR3 spans 14 amino acids. The CDR3 loop reads CASTVDRLNTEAFF. CDR3 coding DNA: TGTGCCAGTACCGTGGACAGATTGAACACTGAAGCTTTCTTT.

This rearrangement joins TRBV7-4 to TRBJ2-1; TRBD2 matches at 8 bases. This CDR3 has 16 amino acids. J was trimmed by 4 bases and V by 2 bases; bases with no gene match: 7. CDR1 SGHVT and CDR2 SQSDAQ come from the germline V gene. CDR3 nucleotide sequence: TGTGCCAGCAGCTTATCGGGTAGCGGGACTTACAATGAGCAGTTCTTC. Translated: CASSLSGSGTYNEQFF.

This clonotype turned up a few times. This chain links TRBV7-2 with TRBJ1-5; 11 nucleotides line up with TRBD1. CDR1 is SGHTA, CDR2 FQGNSA, per germline. The CDR3 length is 17 residues. V trimming: 3 bases; J trimming: 4 bases; junction bases outside the gene matches: 8. The CDR3 nucleotides read TGTGCCAGCAGCTTCACCCCCGGGACAGGGGGGAATCAGCCCCAGCATTTT. As protein: CASSFTPGTGGNQPQHF.

CDR3 loop: CASSMSLSGNTIYF. CDR3 in DNA: TGTGCCAGCAGCATGAGTCTCTCTGGAAACACCATATATTTT. V and J are TRBV7-9 and TRBJ1-3; D is undetermined. This CDR3 has 14 amino acids. Trimming pared 5 bases from V and 0 bases from J, leaving 8 bases between. Germline assignment: CDR1 SEHNR and CDR2 FQNEAQ (reference sequence). Complete variable domain (other parts from reference TRBV7-9 and TRBJ1-3): DTGVSQNPRHKITKRGQNVTFRCDPISEHNRLYWYRQTLGQGPEFLTYFQNEAQLEKSRLLSDRFSAERPKGSFSTLEIQRTEQGDSAMYLCASSMSLSGNTIYFGEGSWLTVV.

As regards this clonotype: Just one base apart from a much larger clone, this may be a read error. The genes are TRBV7-7 and TRBJ1-1; D call uncertain. CDR1 is SSHAT, CDR2 FNYEAQ, per germline (reference sequence). Trimming removed 4 bases at V and 1 base at J, with 7 bases between. The CDR3 has 13 amino acids. This CDR3 is CASSSDWNTEAFF. CDR3 DNA sequence: TGTGCCAGCAGCTCAGATTGGAACACTGAAGCTTTCTTT. Based on the CDR3 plus reference TRBV7-7 and TRBJ1-1, the full variable domain is GAGVSQSPRYKVTKRGQDVTLRCDPISSHATLYWYQQALGQGPEFLTYFNYEAQPDKSGLPSDRFSAERPEGSISTLTIQRTEQRDSAMYRCASSSDWNTEAFFGQGTRLTVV.

This clonotype showed up just once. The chain links TRBV12-3 or TRBV12-4 to TRBJ2-7, with 10 bases matching TRBD2. With 4 bases clipped from V and 0 bases from J, the junction kept 0 bases outside the gene matches. The CDR3 length is 14 residues. The CDR3: CASSSSGSSYEQYF. The DNA of the CDR3 is TGTGCCAGCAGTTCTAGCGGGAGCTCCTACGAGCAGTACTTC.

This clonotype was seen only a few times. This chain connects TRBV6-6 to TRBJ2-5; D ambiguous. The V end lost 2 bases, the J end lost 2 bases, and 15 bases lay between the germline ends. The length of the CDR3 is 16 residues. The germline gives CDR1 MNHNY, CDR2 SVGAGI (reference sequence). CDR3 DNA: TGTGCCAGCAGTTACCCCAGTCTTGCCGCACAAGAGACCCAGTACTTC. It yields the protein CASSYPSLAAQETQYF.

The chain combines TRBV21-1 with TRBJ1-2; the table's D call, TRBD1, has no DNA check behind it. TRBV21-1 is a known pseudogene. The CDR3 is 13 residues long. CDR3 sequence: CASKAGGKDGYTF. The CDR3 DNA follows: TGTGCCAGCAAGGCAGGGGGCAAAGATGGCTACACCTTC.

This clonotype was counted a few times. V usage is TRBV6-6 and J usage is TRBJ1-4, with D possibly TRBD1 on 5 matching bases. Looked up from germline, CDR1 is MNHNY and CDR2 is SVGAGI (reference sequence). V lost 6 bases and J lost 8, with 13 bases in between. The CDR3 has 13 residues. As DNA, the CDR3 is TGTGCCAGCAGGGGGGGGGTTGGCGAAAAACTGTTTTTT. Protein sequence: CASRGGVGEKLFF.

This clonotype was picked up many times. The chain combines TRBV6-5 with TRBJ1-1; a weak D match, TRBD1 (5 bases). The CDR3 length is 13 residues. Germline CDR1 MNHEY, CDR2 SVGAGI. V lost 5 bases and J 3 bases, leaving 10 bases between the germline ends. CDR3 sequence: CASSHGGDTEAFF. CDR3 coding DNA: TGTGCCAGCAGTCACGGGGGGGACACTGAAGCTTTCTTT.

The rearrangement uses TRBV5-1 and TRBJ1-1; D not resolved. This CDR3 has 14 residues. V was trimmed by 1 base and J by 0 bases, leaving 7 bases between them. Germline V gene lookup returns CDR1 SGHRS and CDR2 YFSETQ. The CDR3 reads CASSLSAMNTEAFF. CDR3 coding DNA: TGCGCCAGCAGCTTGTCAGCTATGAACACTGAAGCTTTCTTT.

This chain links TRBV2 with TRBJ2-1, with 15 bases matching TRBD2. V shed 4 bases and J 6 bases; nucleotides not matched to a gene: 7. This CDR3 has 17 residues. From germline, CDR1 is SNHLY and CDR2 FYNNEI. The DNA for the CDR3 is TGTGCCAGCAGTGGGGGGACTAGCGGGAGGAGAATCAATGAGCAGTTCTTC. Encoded protein: CASSGGTSGRRINEQFF. Full variable domain (rest looked up from reference TRBV2 and TRBJ2-1): EPEVTQTPSHQVTQMGQEVILRCVPISNHLYFYWYRQILGQKVEFLVSFYNNEISEKSEIFDDQFSVERPDGSNFTLKIRSTKLEDSAMYFCASSGGTSGRRINEQFFGPGTRLTVL.

This clonotype was observed many times. The rearrangement joins TRBV29-1 to TRBJ2-1; TRBD2 agrees at 12 bases. The V and J ends lost 7 bases and 8 bases, in that order; junction bases with no gene match: 12. There are 15 residues in the CDR3. The germline gives CDR1 SQVTM, CDR2 ANQGSEA. The CDR3, as DNA: TGCAGCGCCCGACCGGAACTAGCGGGGGGCCATGAGCAGTTCTTC. This sequence encodes CSARPELAGGHEQFF.

This clonotype came up a few times. This chain links TRBV5-1 with TRBJ2-5; D gene unclear. V was trimmed by 1 base and J by 5 bases, leaving 9 bases between them. This CDR3 contains 13 residues. CDR1 and CDR2 (germline): SGHRS, YFSETQ. CDR3 nucleotide sequence: TGCGCCAGCAGCTTGAACCCCGACGAGACCCAGTACTTC. It is translated as CASSLNPDETQYF.

This clonotype came up a few times. The V and J genes are TRBV9 and TRBJ2-1, with D tentatively TRBD1 (5 bases). The V end was cut by 4 bases, the J end by 9 bases, with 14 bases between. Germline lookup yields CDR1 SGDLS and CDR2 YYNGEE. The CDR3 is made up of 13 amino acids. CDR3: CASSLTVYGEQFF. The CDR3 DNA follows: TGTGCCAGCAGCCTGACAGTTTACGGTGAGCAGTTCTTC. Full variable domain (rest looked up from reference TRBV9 and TRBJ2-1): DSGVTQTPKHLITATGQRVTLRCSPRSGDLSVYWYQQSLDQGLQFLIQYYNGEERAKGNILERFSAQQFPDLHSELNLSSLELGDSALYFCASSLTVYGEQFFGPGTRLTVL.

This clonotype was seen a few times. V gene TRBV19 combines with J gene TRBJ2-1; maybe TRBD2 (6 bases). This CDR3 spans 18 amino acids. Deletions cut 6 bases from V and 1 base from J, with 22 bases between. The germline V gene has CDR1 LNHDA and CDR2 SQIVND (reference sequence). CDR3 DNA sequence: TGTGCCAGTAGACCGGAACCGCTCTTGACTAGATCCTACAATGAGCAGTTCTTC. Its translation: CASRPEPLLTRSYNEQFF.

This clonotype was picked up many times. The CDR3 DNA follows: TGTGCCAGCTCACCATCTAATCGGGCCAGGCCTAACTATGGCTACACCTTC. As protein: CASSPSNRARPNYGYTF. The rearrangement links TRBV18 to TRBJ1-2; D ambiguous. V gave up 2 bases and J gave up 0 bases, with 16 bases separating them. Germline CDR1 reads KGHSH; CDR2 reads LQKENI. The CDR3 runs to 17 residues.

This sequence joins TRBV7-9 and TRBJ2-1; 7 positions agree with TRBD2. The J segment lost 0 bases and the V segment lost 5 bases, leaving 7 bases of the junction unmatched. This CDR3 has 16 residues. The V gene's germline CDR1 is SEHNR and CDR2 FQNEAQ (reference sequence). The CDR3 DNA sequence: TGTGCCAGCAGCCGCACTAGCGCCCGCTCCTACAATGAGCAGTTCTTC. Translating gives CASSRTSARSYNEQFF.

The chain joins TRBV9 to TRBJ2-2, with a tentative D call TRBD2 (5 bases). V lost 4 bases to trimming and J lost 1 base, with 11 bases between them. The CDR3 consists of 15 residues. Germline V CDR1 and CDR2: SGDLS, YYNGEE. CDR3 coding DNA: TGTGCCAGCAGCCCCGGGGATCTGAACACCGGGGAGCTGTTTTTT. Translation: CASSPGDLNTGELFF.

This clonotype has only a few counts. This sequence joins TRBV5-1 and TRBJ2-1, with 8 bases fitting TRBD2. CDR3 length: 17 amino acids. Trimming removed 1 base from V and 6 bases from J; junction bases left unmatched: 12. Germline lookup yields CDR1 SGHRS and CDR2 YFSETQ. The CDR3 loop is CASSLRSTLADINEQFF. The DNA for the CDR3 is TGCGCCAGCAGCTTGAGATCAACACTAGCGGATATCAATGAGCAGTTCTTC.

The sample holds many counts of this clonotype. This chain connects TRBV10-3 to TRBJ2-7; perhaps TRBD2 as D (5 bases). Germline values: CDR1 ENHRY, CDR2 SYGVKD. V lost 8 bases and J 0 bases, leaving 5 bases between the germline ends. CDR3 size: 11 residues. The CDR3: CAIGSSYEQYV. The CDR3 DNA sequence: TGTGCCATCGGGAGCTCCTACGAGCAGTACGTC.

This clonotype was counted many times. V usage is TRBV7-2 and J usage is TRBJ1-1; the D is unclear. This CDR3 is 15 amino acids long. The germline V gene encodes CDR1 SGHTA and CDR2 FQGNSA. V dropped 0 bases and J dropped 0 bases, with 8 bases sitting between them. CDR3 bases: TGTGCCAGCAGCTTAGCGCCGAGCTTGAACACTGAAGCTTTCTTT. Translation gives CASSLAPSLNTEAFF.

The rearrangement links TRBV4-2 to TRBJ1-4; the D gene is possibly TRBD1 (5 bases). Germline CDR1 and CDR2: LGHNA and YNFKEQ. V was trimmed by 0 bases and J by 2 bases, leaving 10 bases between them. CDR3 length: 16 amino acids. The chain's CDR3 is CASSQDQGRTNEKLFF. For the CDR3, the DNA is TGTGCCAGCAGCCAAGATCAGGGAAGGACTAATGAAAAACTGTTTTTT.